This T cell receptor beta chain was obtained from a study of ipilimumab plus nivolumab after autologous stem cell transplantation. Study-wide background: The DLBCL group included primary refractory and relapsed cases. The study, taken as a whole, reports: TCR repertoire, Treg phenotype and gut microbiota reportedly support more study of this approach.

Patients got 3 mg/kg IV nivolumab weeks 1, 4, 7, 10, then biweekly through week 26. Generated by immunoSEQ multiplex PCR, the TCRdb table keeps only in-frame clones and is missing some. The repertoire has around 21,000 clones, just over 75% of them found once; the top ten carry roughly a fifth. A remark on this clone: Its antigen is as yet unknown.

Germline assignment: CDR1 KGHSH and CDR2 LQKENI. The CDR3 loop spans 16 amino acids. After removal of 2 bases from V and 3 bases from J, the junction contained 5 bases not matched to a gene. This receptor was obtained from a male donor with diffuse large B-cell lymphoma. The specimen comprised PBMCs, sampled in a trial of ipilimumab plus nivolumab as post-transplant consolidation. The rearrangement links TRBV18 to TRBJ2-7, with 12 bases matching TRBD1. CDR3 sequence reads: CASSPRGTGGGYEQYF. DNA of the CDR3: TGTGCCAGCTCACCAAGAGGGACAGGGGGCGGCTACGAGCAGTACTTC.